Shown below are 26 T cell receptor beta chains from a single sample sequenced in a study of CDR3 diversity in severe acne. TCRdb re-called the PCR reads through MiXCR, storing one row per CDR3 protein. The sample holds 84,000 or so distinct CDR3 sequences, about 50% seen once. Specimen: blood. The receptors derive from a male donor in good health, serving as a control.

This clonotype showed up just a few times. The rearrangement links TRBV7-9 to TRBJ1-6; D is unclear. Germline V CDR1 and CDR2: SEHNR, FQNEAQ (reference sequence). V was cut by 1 base and J by 12 bases, with 13 bases left in between. The CDR3 sequence is 14 residues long. Written as DNA, the CDR3 is TGTGCCAGCAGCTTAGGGCAGTCAACCTTACCCCTCCACTTT. Translated, it gives CASSLGQSTLPLHF.

The rearrangement joins TRBV3-1 to TRBJ2-3, with 14 bases that match TRBD2. Looked up from germline, CDR1 is LGHDT and CDR2 is YNNKEL (reference sequence). This CDR3 is built from 18 residues. Trimming took 3 bases from V and 1 from J; bases not matched to a gene: 6. The CDR3, as DNA: TGTGCCAGCAGCCACCTGGGACTAGCGGGAGAGGGCACAGATACGCAGTATTTT. Translated: CASSHLGLAGEGTDTQYF.

The chain joins TRBV16 to TRBJ1-3; D is uncertain. This CDR3 has 15 residues. CDR1 is KGHSY and CDR2 is FQNENV in the germline V gene. Trimming pared 2 bases from V and 0 bases from J, leaving 8 bases between. The CDR3 nucleotides are TGTGCCAGCAGCCAAAACAGACTCTCTGGAAACACCATATATTTT. It is translated as CASSQNRLSGNTIYF.

The chain combines TRBV7-8 with TRBJ2-7, with D possibly being TRBD1 (6 bases). CDR1 and CDR2 from the germline V gene are SGHVS and FQNEAQ. CDR3 length equals 16 residues. The V end was cut by 4 bases, the J end by 1 base, with 17 bases between. Written as DNA, the CDR3 is TGTGCCAGCAGCTCTAACAGGGCGACGCCTTCCTACGAGCAGTACTTC. Protein product: CASSSNRATPSYEQYF.

This clonotype was detected only a few times. The chain carries TRBV5-1 and TRBJ2-1; 7 nucleotides align to TRBD1. CDR1 and CDR2 (germline): SGHRS, YFSETQ. With V trimmed by 4 bases and J by 2 bases, 3 bases remained unmatched. The CDR3 runs 14 residues. CDR3 nucleotide sequence: TGCGCCAGCAGCCCGACAGGGACCTACAATGAGCAGTTCTTC. Translation: CASSPTGTYNEQFF.

The chain couples TRBV29-1 to TRBJ2-2; 13 bases map to TRBD2. Losses at the gene ends were 1 base for V and 7 bases for J; bases not matched to a gene: 6. There are 16 residues in the CDR3. Germline V gives CDR1 SQVTM, CDR2 ANQGSEA. As DNA, the CDR3 is TGCAGCGTTGAAGGGACTAGCGGGAGTGTCGTCGGGGAGCTGTTTTTT. Protein sequence: CSVEGTSGSVVGELFF.

This clonotype was seen a few times. The chain recombines TRBV20-1 with TRBJ2-7; 10 nucleotides agree with TRBD2. Germline V lookup: CDR1 DFQATT, CDR2 SNEGSKA (reference sequence). Trimming cost V 2 bases and J 3 bases; bases outside gene matches: 13. This CDR3 spans 17 amino acids. The CDR3 region has the DNA TGCAGTGCTAGAATCCCTTGGACTAGCGGATCTCTCTACGAGCAGTACTTC. Translation: CSARIPWTSGSLYEQYF.

V gene TRBV6-5 combines with J gene TRBJ2-7; 10 positions match TRBD1. The CDR3 is 17 residues long. V was pared by 0 bases and J by 3 bases, with 8 bases of the junction left unmatched. Germline CDR1 reads MNHEY; CDR2 reads SVGAGI. The CDR3 coding sequence is TGTGCCAGCAGTTACTCGAGTCCCGACAGGGGGCACTACGAGCAGTACTTC. It specifies CASSYSSPDRGHYEQYF.

This clonotype was detected only a few times. CDR3 DNA: TGTGCCAGCAGCAGATACCCCGGGGGAAGCTCCTACAATGAGCAGTTCTTC. Its protein product is CASSRYPGGSSYNEQFF. The rearrangement links TRBV3-1 to TRBJ2-1; D possibly corresponds to TRBD2 (6 bases). V lost 5 bases to trimming and J lost 0 bases, with 17 bases between them. Germline V gene lookup returns CDR1 LGHDT and CDR2 YNNKEL (reference sequence). The CDR3 is made up of 17 amino acids.

Only a few counts were recorded for this clonotype. The chain combines TRBV20-1 with TRBJ2-2; maybe TRBD2 (6 bases). From germline, CDR1 is DFQATT and CDR2 SNEGSKA (reference sequence). V lost 2 bases and J 1 base, leaving 11 bases between the germline ends. This CDR3 has 15 amino acids. The CDR3 bases are TGCAGTGCTAGAAGGACGGGAGTGAACACCGGGGAGCTGTTTTTT. This sequence encodes CSARRTGVNTGELFF.

A single count supports this clonotype. DNA for the CDR3: TGCGCCAGCAGCTGGACTAGCGGTGCCTACGAGCAGTACTTC. Translation gives CASSWTSGAYEQYF. This rearrangement joins TRBV5-1 to TRBJ2-7; 10 nucleotides agree with TRBD2. Germline V gives CDR1 SGHRS, CDR2 YFSETQ. V lost 3 bases to trimming and J lost 2 bases; unmatched junction nucleotides: 2. This CDR3 has 14 amino acids. Using reference TRBV5-1 and TRBJ2-7 for the parts outside the CDR3, the full variable domain is KAGVTQTPRYLIKTRGQQVTLSCSPISGHRSVSWYQQTPGQGLQFLFEYFSETQRNKGNFPGRFSGRQFSNSRSEMNVSTLELGDSALYLCASSWTSGAYEQYFGPGTRLTVT.

This clonotype has just a few counts. V gene TRBV5-1 combines with J gene TRBJ2-7, with 8 bases that match TRBD2. CDR3 length equals 13 residues. Losses at the gene ends were 3 bases for V and 3 bases for J; bases not matched to a gene: 2. Germline CDR1 reads SGHRS; CDR2 reads YFSETQ. The CDR3 bases are TGCGCCAGCAGCTACGGGACTAGCTACGAGCAGTACTTC. As protein: CASSYGTSYEQYF.

This clonotype appeared a few times. V and J are TRBV19 and TRBJ2-5; D call uncertain. The CDR3 sequence is 13 residues long. Germline CDR1 is LNHDA and CDR2 is SQIVND (reference sequence). Deletions cut 5 bases from V and 0 bases from J, with 7 bases between. This chain's CDR3 is CASSSLYQETQYF. The CDR3 nucleotides are TGTGCCAGTAGTTCCCTGTACCAAGAGACCCAGTACTTC.

The chain joins TRBV9 to TRBJ1-2; the D gene is possibly TRBD1 (5 bases). Per germline, CDR1 SGDLS and CDR2 YYNGEE. The V gene lost 3 bases and the J gene lost 6 bases, with 21 bases spanning the gap. The CDR3 sequence is 16 residues long. This CDR3 is CASSEGRREGRNGYTF. CDR3 DNA sequence: TGTGCCAGCAGCGAGGGGAGGAGGGAGGGTCGGAATGGCTACACCTTC.

The V gene is TRBV7-3, the J gene TRBJ2-3; 11 positions agree with TRBD2. The CDR3 is made up of 15 amino acids. Germline assignment: CDR1 SGHTA and CDR2 FQGTGA. With V trimmed by 4 bases and J by 6 bases, 6 bases remained unmatched. The CDR3 region is CASSSTSGRGDTQYF. Written as DNA, the CDR3 is TGTGCCAGCAGCTCCACTAGCGGGAGAGGGGATACGCAGTATTTT.

In its sample, this clonotype was seen a few times. CDR3 DNA sequence: TGTGCCAGCAGCTTAAGGGGTACCAATCAGCCCCAGCATTTT. This translates into CASSLRGTNQPQHF. J is TRBJ1-5 and V is TRBV7-9; a possible D gene is TRBD1 (5 bases). CDR1 SEHNR and CDR2 FQNEAQ come from the germline V gene (reference sequence). The CDR3 totals 14 residues. With 2 bases removed from V and 3 bases from J, the gap between germline ends came to 8 bases. Supplemented by reference TRBV7-9 and TRBJ1-5, the full variable domain reads DTGVSQNPRHKITKRGQNVTFRCDPISEHNRLYWYRQTLGQGPEFLTYFQNEAQLEKSRLLSDRFSAERPKGSFSTLEIQRTEQGDSAMYLCASSLRGTNQPQHFGDGTRLSIL.

This clonotype was detected ten times or more. This chain uses TRBV7-8 with TRBJ1-1; tentative D call: TRBD1 (5 bases). The germline CDR1 and CDR2 sequences are SGHVS and FQNEAQ. The ends were cut back, 5 bases at V and 0 bases at J, with 13 bases in the middle. CDR3 size: 15 residues. CDR3 coding DNA: TGTGCCAGCAGCCTGGCGGGGCACCTGAACACTGAAGCTTTCTTT. Translation gives CASSLAGHLNTEAFF. Drawing the rest from reference TRBV7-8 and TRBJ1-1, the complete variable domain is GAGVSQSPRYKVAKRGQDVALRCDPISGHVSLFWYQQALGQGPEFLTYFQNEAQLDKSGLPSDRFFAERPEGSVSTLKIQRTQQEDSAVYLCASSLAGHLNTEAFFGQGTRLTVV.

The genes are TRBV15 and TRBJ1-2; D is perhaps TRBD1 (6 bases). Trimming pared 2 bases from V and 4 bases from J, leaving 17 bases between. In germline, CDR1 is LNHNV, CDR2 YYDKDF (reference sequence). This CDR3 has 16 amino acids. The DNA for the CDR3 is TGTGCCACCAGCAGACCCGAAACAGGGCCCGCCTATGGCTACACCTTC. It encodes CATSRPETGPAYGYTF.

This clonotype was seen ten or more times. Here the CDR3 DNA reads TGTGCCAGCAGTTACGGGGCAGAGGGGGGTCAGCCCCAGCATTTT. It translates to CASSYGAEGGQPQHF. The genes are TRBV6-2 or TRBV6-3 and TRBJ1-5; weak D call: TRBD1 (6 bases). The CDR3 consists of 15 residues. V lost 2 bases and J lost 6, with 14 bases in between. Germline V gene data show CDR1 as MNHEY and CDR2 as SVGEGT.

As regards this clonotype: A much larger clone lies one base from this, so it may be a read error. The chain recombines TRBV7-8 with TRBJ1-2, with 7 bases that match TRBD1. From germline, CDR1 is SGHVS and CDR2 FQNEAQ. This CDR3 contains 15 residues. CDR3 in amino acids: CASRASTGWGYSYTF. DNA of the CDR3: TGTGCCAGCAGGGCGTCGACAGGGTGGGGCTATAGCTACACCTTC.

This clonotype is categorized as medium-sized. As DNA, the CDR3 is TGTGCCAGCAGTGGGCCCAAGGGCAATCAGCCCCAGCATTTT. It encodes CASSGPKGNQPQHF. The rearrangement joins TRBV25-1 to TRBJ1-5, with no clear D. The germline V gene has CDR1 MGHDK and CDR2 SYGVNS. The CDR3 runs to 14 residues. V was pared by 4 bases and J by 2 bases, with 9 bases between.

There are a few counts of this clonotype. The V call is TRBV20-1, the J call TRBJ1-2; TRBD1 matches 7 bases. Germline V lookup: CDR1 DFQATT, CDR2 SNEGSKA (reference sequence). The ends lost 0 bases at V and 8 bases at J; junction bases unmatched: 9. This CDR3 spans 14 amino acids. In DNA, the CDR3 is TGCAGTGCTAGAGATCCGGGAGGGGGCGGGGGCTACACCTTC. It encodes CSARDPGGGGGYTF.

At least ten counts were recorded for this clonotype. This sequence joins TRBV29-1 and TRBJ2-7, with 8 bases fitting TRBD1. Germline loops: CDR1 SQVTM, CDR2 ANQGSEA. Germline trimming cut 1 base from V and 4 bases from J; bases unmatched to any gene: 9. This CDR3 spans 15 amino acids. CDR3 in amino acids: CSVEASRTGRYEQYF. CDR3 in DNA: TGCAGCGTTGAAGCTTCGAGGACAGGGAGGTACGAGCAGTACTTC.

As concerns this clonotype: A junction end diverges from the germline sequence, so it may reflect a read error. This sequence joins TRBV9 and TRBJ2-1; D ambiguous. The CDR3 covers 14 residues. Germline V gene data show CDR1 as SGDLS and CDR2 as YYNGEE. CDR3 sequence reads: CASTYSPEYNERFF. The CDR3 bases are TGTGCCAGCACCTATTCACCAGAATACAATGAGCGGTTCTTC.

This clonotype showed up many times. V and J are TRBV15 and TRBJ1-1; 7 nucleotides align to TRBD1. V shed 2 bases and J 5 bases; nucleotides not matched to a gene: 17. CDR3 length: 18 amino acids. Per the germline V gene, CDR1 is LNHNV and CDR2 is YYDKDF (reference sequence). The DNA for the CDR3 is TGTGCCACCAGCAGACCCGCCATCGGAACCGGGACAGAGACTGAAGCTTTCTTT. Its translation: CATSRPAIGTGTETEAFF. Full variable domain (rest looked up from reference TRBV15 and TRBJ1-1): DAMVIQNPRYQVTQFGKPVTLSCSQTLNHNVMYWYQQKSSQAPKLLFHYYDKDFNNEADTPDNFQSRRPNTSFCFLDIRSPGLGDTAMYLCATSRPAIGTGTETEAFFGQGTRLTVV.

This clonotype was counted at least ten times. The chain carries TRBV4-1 and TRBJ2-1; 11 nucleotides match TRBD2. The CDR3 runs to 20 residues. The J segment lost 3 bases and the V segment lost 0 bases, leaving 13 bases of the junction unmatched. The V gene's germline CDR1 is MGHRA and CDR2 YSYEKL. As DNA, the CDR3 is TGCGCCAGCAGCCAAGATGTTTCGCTAGCGGGGGGACTAAACTACAATGAGCAGTTCTTC. This gives the protein CASSQDVSLAGGLNYNEQFF.